The present T cell receptor beta chain was sequenced within a study of T cells in Graves' hyperthyroidism and ophthalmopathy. Findings and limits, study-wide: For ophthalmopathy, model prediction preceded onset by a median roughly 6.2 months. Ophthalmopathy was separated from stable hyperthyroidism by a 13 V-J model.

Regarding this clonotype: Its antigen is not known. One end of the junction varies from germline; a read error may be responsible.

The CDR3 extends over 15 amino acids. Germline loops: CDR1 MDHEN, CDR2 SYDVKM. From RNA transcripts, TCR beta CDR3 regions were amplified. The HTBI primer set drove a first-round RT-PCR of the TCR CDR3. TCRdb reanalysed the multiplex PCR reads using MiXCR and keeps one entry per CDR3 protein. The data contain about 640,000 distinct CDR3 sequences, about 20% of them singletons. Diagnosis relied on clinical symptoms, serum thyroxine and TRAb, thyroid ultrasound and orbital computed tomography. The PBMCs were sourced from fresh peripheral blood (approximately 9 ml). The chain combines TRBV28 with TRBJ2-5; 8 bases line up with TRBD2. The TCR originated in a man under 40 with Graves' ophthalmopathy. Specimen: blood. The CDR3 is CASSSQLADQETQCF. CDR3 nucleotides: TGTGCCAGCAGTTCCCAACTAGCGGACCAAGAGACCCAGTGCTTC.